This entry lists 21 T cell receptor beta chains sequenced from one sample in a study of blood T cell repertoires in COVID-19. Profiled with immunoSEQ multiplex PCR; TCRdb holds only in-frame clones, not every one. Counted here are approximately 77,000 clones, around 89% occurring once; the ten biggest clones make up almost 7%. The source material was peripheral blood. These receptor sequences come from a woman aged 80 or older with acute or convalescent COVID-19.

This sequence joins TRBV2 and TRBJ1-5, with a weak D call TRBD1 (6 bases). The CDR3 is 14 residues long. From germline, CDR1 is SNHLY and CDR2 FYNNEI. The V and J ends lost 2 bases and 3 bases respectively, with 8 bases between them. The CDR3 reads CASSETGFNQPQHF. The DNA for the CDR3 is TGTGCCAGCAGTGAAACAGGGTTCAATCAGCCCCAGCATTTT.

The chain couples TRBV12-5 to TRBJ1-1; D is possibly TRBD1 (5 bases). V lost 5 bases and J lost 1, with 26 bases in between. From germline, CDR1 is LGHNT and CDR2 FRNRAP. This CDR3 is built from 19 residues. In DNA, the CDR3 is TGTGCTAGTGGTACACTTACTCGGGGGGGACTGCTCCCGAACACTGAAGCTTTCTTT. Translation: CASGTLTRGGLLPNTEAFF.

The rearrangement uses TRBV7-9 and TRBJ1-2; unclear D gene. The CDR3 sequence is 15 residues long. Deletions cut 1 base from V and 0 bases from J, with 9 bases between. Germline V gene sequence: CDR1 SEHNR, CDR2 FQNEAQ (reference sequence). CDR3 region: CASSLDGGTNYGYTF. The CDR3 DNA reads as TGTGCCAGCAGCTTAGATGGAGGAACTAACTATGGCTACACCTTC.

CDR3 coding DNA: TGCGCCAGCAGCCGAGACAGTCGGAACACTGAAGCTTTCTTT. Protein sequence: CASSRDSRNTEAFF. V is TRBV5-1 and J is TRBJ1-1, with TRBD1 as a possible D gene (5 bases). V lost 4 bases to trimming and J lost 1 base, with 11 bases between them. Germline V gives CDR1 SGHRS, CDR2 YFSETQ. CDR3 length equals 14 residues.

This sequence joins TRBV7-9 and TRBJ1-5; no firm D call. This CDR3 region has 13 residues. Germline lookup yields CDR1 SEHNR and CDR2 FQNEAQ (reference sequence). The V gene lost 3 bases and the J gene lost 6 bases, with 9 bases spanning the gap. CDR3 coding DNA: TGTGCCAGCAGCTTCTCGGGTATTCAGCCCCAGCATTTT. It encodes CASSFSGIQPQHF.

The gene calls are TRBV6-6 and TRBJ1-2, with TRBD1 identical over 8 bases. Germline CDR1 reads MNHNY; CDR2 reads SVGAGI (reference sequence). V trimming: 6 bases; J trimming: 5 bases; junction bases outside the gene matches: 8. CDR3 size: 14 residues. CDR3 amino acids: CASSRGQGAYGYTF. CDR3 DNA: TGTGCCAGCAGCCGCGGACAGGGCGCATATGGCTACACCTTC.

The chain links TRBV2 to TRBJ2-7; D may be TRBD2 (6 bases). CDR1 is SNHLY, CDR2 FYNNEI, per germline. With 8 bases removed from V and 6 bases from J, the gap between germline ends came to 20 bases. The CDR3 loop spans 14 amino acids. The CDR3 region has the DNA TGTGCCAGCGGAAGGGACCCCAATAGCGGCGAGCAGTACTTC. Amino acids: CASGRDPNSGEQYF.

The chain is built from TRBV6-5 and TRBJ1-1; TRBD1 matches at 8 bases. CDR1 and CDR2 from the germline V gene are MNHEY and SVGAGI. The CDR3 totals 15 residues. J gave up 0 bases and V 7 bases, and 7 bases lay outside the gene matches. The CDR3 here is CASKLDRAMNTEAFF. Here the CDR3 DNA reads TGTGCCAGCAAGTTGGACAGGGCCATGAACACTGAAGCTTTCTTT.

CDR3 protein: CASSRRASGDPQETQYF. CDR3 coding DNA: TGCGCCAGCAGCCGGCGGGCTAGCGGGGACCCCCAAGAGACCCAGTACTTC. J is TRBJ2-5 and V is TRBV5-1, with 9 bases that match TRBD2. Trimming took 4 bases from V and 1 from J; bases not matched to a gene: 11. In germline, CDR1 is SGHRS, CDR2 YFSETQ. The CDR3 is made up of 17 amino acids.

This chain joins TRBV29-1 and TRBJ1-4, with 9 bases lining up with TRBD1. J gave up 4 bases and V 5 bases, and 11 bases lay outside the gene matches. Germline CDR1 is SQVTM and CDR2 is ANQGSEA. The CDR3 contains 16 residues. The CDR3 here is CSVKQGAGGLNEKLFF. CDR3 sequence (DNA): TGCAGCGTTAAACAGGGGGCAGGGGGACTTAATGAAAAACTGTTTTTT.

This sequence joins TRBV7-2 and TRBJ2-3, with TRBD2 matching over 9 bases. The CDR3 has 18 amino acids. Germline CDR1 reads SGHTA; CDR2 reads FQGNSA. With V trimmed by 3 bases and J by 2 bases, 12 bases remained unmatched. The CDR3: CASSLDGGGGSHTDTQYF. For the CDR3, the DNA is TGTGCCAGCAGCTTGGACGGCGGGGGGGGCAGCCACACAGATACGCAGTATTTT.

This chain uses TRBV15 with TRBJ1-2; D unclear. The CDR3 is 14 amino acids. Per the germline V gene, CDR1 is LNHNV and CDR2 is YYDKDF (reference sequence). V was cut by 0 bases and J by 1 base, with 6 bases left in between. The chain's CDR3 is CATSRDQDNYGYTF. CDR3 sequence (DNA): TGTGCCACCAGCAGAGATCAGGATAACTATGGCTACACCTTC. Complete variable domain (other parts from reference TRBV15 and TRBJ1-2): DAMVIQNPRYQVTQFGKPVTLSCSQTLNHNVMYWYQQKSSQAPKLLFHYYDKDFNNEADTPDNFQSRRPNTSFCFLDIRSPGLGDTAMYLCATSRDQDNYGYTFGSGTRLTVV.

The V and J genes are TRBV10-3 and TRBJ2-1, with 9 positions matching TRBD2. The CDR3 contains 16 residues. The V segment lost 5 bases and the J segment 5 bases; nucleotides outside the gene matches: 10. The germline gives CDR1 ENHRY, CDR2 SYGVKD. The DNA of the CDR3 is TGTGCCATCAGTCAAGCAGGGGCTAGCGGGGACAATGAGCAGTTCTTC. Translation: CAISQAGASGDNEQFF.

This clone was counted only a few times. The genes are TRBV18 and TRBJ2-1; the match to TRBD2 covers 7 bases. Germline V gives CDR1 KGHSH, CDR2 LQKENI. Trimming took 0 bases from V and 4 from J; bases not matched to a gene: 3. The CDR3 sequence is 15 residues long. The CDR3 protein is CASSPPAGLYNEQFF. CDR3 nucleotide sequence: TGTGCCAGCTCACCACCAGCGGGGTTATACAATGAGCAGTTCTTC.

V usage is TRBV10-3 and J usage is TRBJ1-2, with D perhaps matching TRBD1 (5 bases). Germline-derived CDR1 and CDR2 are ENHRY and SYGVKD. V dropped 2 bases and J dropped 4 bases, with 8 bases sitting between them. The CDR3 length is 13 residues. This CDR3 reads CAISELQGYGYTF. Written as DNA, the CDR3 is TGTGCCATCAGTGAGCTGCAGGGCTATGGCTACACCTTC.

The V and J genes are TRBV3-1 (or the pseudogene TRBV3-2) and TRBJ2-3; 7 bases fit TRBD2. The CDR3 has 13 residues. CDR1 and CDR2 from the germline V gene are LGHDT and YNNKEL (reference sequence). The V gene end was trimmed by 2 bases and the J gene end by 6 bases; junction bases not matched to a gene: 2. The CDR3 region is CASSQRGEDTQYF. Written as DNA, the CDR3 is TGTGCCAGCAGCCAACGGGGGGAGGATACGCAGTATTTT.

This chain joins TRBV7-2 and TRBJ1-3; TRBD1 might be the D (5 bases). Trimming cost V 5 bases and J 4 bases, with 15 bases left between them. CDR3 length equals 15 residues. Germline loops: CDR1 SGHTA, CDR2 FQGNSA. The CDR3 region has the DNA TGTGCCAGCAGCGGGGATCGGACACGCGGAAACACCATATATTTT. This sequence encodes CASSGDRTRGNTIYF.

The V and J genes are TRBV5-1 and TRBJ1-1; TRBD1 matches at 7 bases. Trimming took 0 bases from V and 4 from J; bases not matched to a gene: 6. The germline V gene encodes CDR1 SGHRS and CDR2 YFSETQ. The length of the CDR3 is 15 residues. This CDR3 reads CASSLGGQAGTEAFF. The DNA of the CDR3 is TGCGCCAGCAGCTTGGGCGGACAGGCGGGCACTGAAGCTTTCTTT.

The chain combines TRBV7-2 with TRBJ1-4, with D tentatively TRBD1 (6 bases). Germline assignment: CDR1 SGHTA and CDR2 FQGNSA. V was clipped by 1 base and J by 4 bases, with 10 bases between them. The CDR3 runs to 15 residues. This chain's CDR3 is CASSLGGQGNEKLFF. The CDR3 bases are TGTGCCAGCAGCTTAGGGGGGCAGGGTAATGAAAAACTGTTTTTT.

The chain carries TRBV4-1 and TRBJ2-7; maybe TRBD2 (5 bases). This CDR3 comprises 17 residues. Trimming stripped 0 bases from V and 0 bases from J, with 15 bases between. The germline V gene encodes CDR1 MGHRA and CDR2 YSYEKL. In DNA, the CDR3 is TGCGCCAGCAGCCAAGAAATTATTAGCGCTTTCTCCTACGAGCAGTACTTC. It encodes CASSQEIISAFSYEQYF.

The chain uses TRBV6-5 and TRBJ2-7, with D maybe TRBD1 (6 bases). Trimming left V 8 bases short and J 2 bases short, with 19 bases between. The CDR3 sequence is 15 residues long. From germline, CDR1 is MNHEY and CDR2 SVGAGI. CDR3 DNA sequence: TGTGCCAGCTTTAGACCCCGGACAGAGCCCTACGAGCAGTACTTC. This codes for CASFRPRTEPYEQYF.